The 20 T cell receptor beta chains presented below share a single source sample, sequenced in a study of long-term antiretroviral therapy in people with HIV. Survey-level resolution applied to immunoSEQ assay v3.0. The method was immunoSEQ multiplex PCR; TCRdb's version includes in-frame clones alone and lacks a portion of them. Of some 27,000 clones detected, approximately 85% appear once; the ten largest clones hold just under 8.5%. Sequences were derived from unsorted PBMCs, sampled 3 years after starting antiretroviral therapy. These TCRs come from a middle-aged man with HIV.

About this clone: A junction end diverges from the germline sequence, so it may reflect a read error. The rearrangement uses TRBV13 and TRBJ2-7, with D possibly matching TRBD1 (6 bases). The CDR3 totals 12 residues. CDR1 and CDR2 from the germline V gene are PRHDT and FYEKMQ (reference sequence). CDR3 in amino acids: CASSIGLGGEYF. DNA for the CDR3: TGTGCCAGCAGCATAGGATTAGGGGGAGAGTACTTC. Together with reference TRBV13 and TRBJ2-7, the CDR3 gives the full variable domain: AAGVIQSPRHLIKEKRETATLKCYPIPRHDTVYWYQQGPGQDPQFLISFYEKMQSDKGSIPDRFSAQQFSDYHSELNMSSLELGDSALYFCASSIGLGGEYFGPGTRLTVT.

The chain is built from TRBV9 and TRBJ1-6, with D perhaps matching TRBD1 (5 bases). Germline V gene sequence: CDR1 SGDLS, CDR2 YYNGEE. V lost 3 bases, J lost 5 bases, and 12 bases lay in between. The CDR3 has 15 residues. CDR3 coding DNA: TGTGCCAGCAGCGAGGGGTCAGGAAATAATTCACCCCTCCACTTT. Protein product: CASSEGSGNNSPLHF.

This chain connects TRBV29-1 to TRBJ1-2; TRBD1 is a possible D gene (6 bases). The CDR3 has 12 residues. Trimming shortened V by 7 bases and J by 4 bases, and 13 bases separated the two germline ends. Germline V gene lookup returns CDR1 SQVTM and CDR2 ANQGSEA. The CDR3 loop reads CSATDSPYGYTF. The CDR3, as DNA: TGCAGCGCTACGGACAGCCCCTATGGCTACACCTTC.

This clone was detected only a few times. The chain is built from TRBV5-1 and TRBJ2-7; no definite D call. Germline values: CDR1 SGHRS, CDR2 YFSETQ. With 4 bases removed from V and 7 bases from J, the gap between germline ends came to 27 bases. The CDR3 spans 17 residues. Here the CDR3 DNA reads TGCGCCAGCAGCCCTTCACTAACGAGACCACTCGTCGGGGAGCAGTACTTC. This sequence encodes CASSPSLTRPLVGEQYF.

This clone was seen just once. V is TRBV6-6 and J is TRBJ1-1, with TRBD1 as a possible D gene (5 bases). Trimming cost V 2 bases and J 2 bases, with 12 bases left between them. This CDR3 has 15 residues. Germline V gene sequence: CDR1 MNHNY, CDR2 SVGAGI (reference sequence). In DNA, the CDR3 is TGTGCCAGCAGTTACCCTCAGGGTTTAAACACTGAAGCTTTCTTT. Translating gives CASSYPQGLNTEAFF.

V usage is TRBV14 and J usage is TRBJ2-3; 8 bases line up with TRBD2. This CDR3 is 18 amino acids long. CDR1 and CDR2 from the germline V gene are SGHDN and FVKESK. V was clipped by 0 bases and J by 5 bases; unmatched bases: 13. CDR3 DNA sequence: TGTGCCAGCAGCCAAGATGACAGCGGGAGTCCTGAGGGAGATACGCAGTATTTT. Translated, it gives CASSQDDSGSPEGDTQYF.

The J gene is TRBJ2-7, the V gene TRBV29-1; 9 bases align to TRBD1. V was clipped by 1 base and J by 1 base; unmatched bases: 5. Germline V lookup: CDR1 SQVTM, CDR2 ANQGSEA. There are 15 residues in the CDR3. CDR3 region: CSVEGGTGSSYEQYF. In DNA, the CDR3 is TGCAGCGTTGAAGGCGGGACAGGGAGTTCCTACGAGCAGTACTTC.

This chain connects TRBV7-9 to TRBJ2-2; D may match TRBD1 or TRBD2 (5 bases each). The V end lost 5 bases, the J end lost 0 bases, and 16 bases lay between the germline ends. This CDR3 region has 17 residues. Germline V CDR1 and CDR2: SEHNR, FQNEAQ (reference sequence). For the CDR3, the DNA is TGTGCCAGCAGCCATCTAGCTGGGGGATCGAACACCGGGGAGCTGTTTTTT. Its protein is CASSHLAGGSNTGELFF.

The chain joins TRBV7-9 to TRBJ1-1; the match to TRBD1 covers 9 bases. Germline loops: CDR1 SEHNR, CDR2 FQNEAQ (reference sequence). The CDR3 loop spans 16 amino acids. The junction had 9 bases not matched to a gene; V was cut back by 5 bases and J by 2 bases. The CDR3 DNA follows: TGTGCCAGCAGCCCGCCCGGGACAGGGACCAACACTGAAGCTTTCTTT. Encoded protein: CASSPPGTGTNTEAFF.

The CDR3 coding sequence is TGTGCCAGCAGCCAAGGGACAGTTACTAATGAAAAACTGTTTTTT. This translates into CASSQGTVTNEKLFF. The chain joins TRBV5-6 to TRBJ1-4, with 7 positions matching TRBD1. J was trimmed by 2 bases and V by 4 bases; bases with no gene match: 5. The CDR3 is 15 residues long. Germline CDR1 SGHDT, CDR2 YYEEEE.

The rearrangement joins TRBV7-9 to TRBJ2-1; D unresolved. The CDR3 consists of 16 residues. V lost 7 bases and J 3 bases, leaving 19 bases between the germline ends. Germline loops: CDR1 SEHNR, CDR2 FQNEAQ (reference sequence). The DNA for the CDR3 is TGTGCCAGCACGAACACCAGAGCCGGGTTCTACAATGAGCAGTTCTTC. Its translation: CASTNTRAGFYNEQFF.

This chain connects TRBV5-4 to TRBJ2-7; D perhaps matches TRBD2 (5 bases). The CDR3 loop spans 15 amino acids. V dropped 4 bases and J dropped 0 bases, with 14 bases sitting between them. The germline gives CDR1 SGHNT, CDR2 YYREEE (reference sequence). The CDR3 sequence is CASSPEAPGSYEQYF. CDR3 DNA: TGTGCCAGCAGCCCGGAGGCGCCGGGCTCCTACGAGCAGTACTTC.

This clone was seen just once. This rearrangement joins TRBV5-6 to TRBJ1-1; TRBD1 agrees at 8 bases. With V trimmed by 0 bases and J by 2 bases, 0 bases remained unmatched. CDR3 length equals 14 residues. Germline V gene data show CDR1 as SGHDT and CDR2 as YYEEEE. CDR3 bases: TGTGCCAGCAGCTTGGCAGGGGGCAACACTGAAGCTTTCTTT. Protein product: CASSLAGGNTEAFF.

V usage is TRBV6-1 and J usage is TRBJ2-4; 8 bases are a match to TRBD1. Losses at the gene ends were 1 base for V and 7 bases for J; bases not matched to a gene: 3. Germline CDR1 is MNHNS and CDR2 is SASEGT. The CDR3 runs to 14 residues. In nucleotides, the CDR3 is TGTGCCAGCAGTGAAGGGGGACAGGTTAACATTCAGTACTTC. This gives the protein CASSEGGQVNIQYF.

This clone appeared a few times. The rearrangement joins TRBV2 to TRBJ2-1, with unresolved D. The V and J ends lost 2 bases and 0 bases respectively, with 11 bases between them. Per germline, CDR1 SNHLY and CDR2 FYNNEI. The CDR3 is 16 amino acids. The CDR3 DNA is TGTGCCAGCAGTGAAAGGGATTGGCCCTCCTACAATGAGCAGTTCTTC. Protein sequence: CASSERDWPSYNEQFF.

The rearrangement joins TRBV10-2 to TRBJ1-5, with no clear D. The length of the CDR3 is 15 residues. Per germline, CDR1 WSHSY and CDR2 SAAADI. The V end lost 0 bases, the J end lost 6 bases, and 12 bases lay between the germline ends. This chain's CDR3 is CASSESVIFPQPQHF. The CDR3 coding sequence is TGCGCCAGCAGTGAGTCGGTAATCTTTCCTCAGCCCCAGCATTTT.

V gene TRBV6-4 combines with J gene TRBJ1-1; no definite D call. The CDR3 length is 15 residues. V lost 3 bases and J 1 base, leaving 12 bases between the germline ends. Germline CDR1 reads MRHNA; CDR2 reads SNTAGT. The CDR3 sequence: CASSESGRPNTEAFF. The CDR3 DNA follows: TGTGCCAGCAGTGAATCCGGACGGCCGAACACTGAAGCTTTCTTT.

The chain employs TRBV18 and TRBJ1-2; TRBD1 is a possible D gene (6 bases). Germline-derived CDR1 and CDR2 are KGHSH and LQKENI. The CDR3 spans 14 residues. Deletions cut 6 bases from V and 3 bases from J, with 14 bases between. This CDR3 is CASSLGDIYYGYTF. For the CDR3, the DNA is TGTGCCAGCTCTTTGGGGGACATTTACTATGGCTACACCTTC.

The sample holds a few counts of this clone. This chain uses TRBV9 with TRBJ1-2, with D perhaps matching TRBD1 (6 bases). This CDR3 region has 13 residues. CDR1 SGDLS and CDR2 YYNGEE come from the germline V gene. V was trimmed by 3 bases and J by 8 bases, leaving 14 bases between them. As DNA, the CDR3 is TGTGCCAGCAGCGGCCTAACAGGGATCGGCTACACCTTC. The encoded protein is CASSGLTGIGYTF. Combining the CDR3 with reference TRBV9 and TRBJ1-2 gives the whole variable domain DSGVTQTPKHLITATGQRVTLRCSPRSGDLSVYWYQQSLDQGLQFLIQYYNGEERAKGNILERFSAQQFPDLHSELNLSSLELGDSALYFCASSGLTGIGYTFGSGTRLTVV.

The V call is TRBV7-9, the J call TRBJ2-7; 8 nucleotides align to TRBD1. Germline trimming cut 1 base from V and 2 bases from J; bases unmatched to any gene: 1. The CDR3 is 14 amino acids. The V gene's germline CDR1 is SEHNR and CDR2 FQNEAQ (reference sequence). This chain's CDR3 is CASSLGDRPYEQYF. The CDR3 bases are TGTGCCAGCAGCTTAGGGGACAGGCCCTACGAGCAGTACTTC.